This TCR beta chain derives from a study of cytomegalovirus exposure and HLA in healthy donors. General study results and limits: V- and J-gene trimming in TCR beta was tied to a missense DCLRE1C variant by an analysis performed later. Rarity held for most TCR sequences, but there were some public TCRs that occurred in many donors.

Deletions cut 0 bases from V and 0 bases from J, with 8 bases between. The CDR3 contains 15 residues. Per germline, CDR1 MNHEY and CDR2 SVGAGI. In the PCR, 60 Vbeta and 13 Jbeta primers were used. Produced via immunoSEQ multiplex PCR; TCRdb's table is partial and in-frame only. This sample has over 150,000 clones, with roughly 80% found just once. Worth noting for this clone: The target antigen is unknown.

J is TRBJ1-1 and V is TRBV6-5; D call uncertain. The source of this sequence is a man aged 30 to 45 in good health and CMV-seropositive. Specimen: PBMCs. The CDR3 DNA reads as TGTGCCAGCAGTTACTCGGAGGGAATGAACACTGAAGCTTTCTTT. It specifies CASSYSEGMNTEAFF.